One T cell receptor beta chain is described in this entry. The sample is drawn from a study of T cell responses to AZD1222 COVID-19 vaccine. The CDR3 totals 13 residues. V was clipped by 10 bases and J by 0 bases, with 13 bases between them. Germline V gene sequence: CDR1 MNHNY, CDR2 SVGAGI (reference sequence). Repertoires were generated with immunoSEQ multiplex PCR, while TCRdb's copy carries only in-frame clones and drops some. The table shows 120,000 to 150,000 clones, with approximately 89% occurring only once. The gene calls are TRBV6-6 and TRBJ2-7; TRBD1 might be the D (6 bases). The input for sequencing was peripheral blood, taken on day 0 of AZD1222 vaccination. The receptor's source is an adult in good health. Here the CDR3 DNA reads TGTGCCACCCACCGGGACAACTCCTACGAGCAGTACTTC. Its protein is CATHRDNSYEQYF.